Presented here are 31 T cell receptor beta chains from one specimen sequenced in a study of cytomegalovirus exposure and HLA in healthy donors. Primers included in the PCR were 60 Vbeta and 13 Jbeta primers. Sequenced by immunoSEQ multiplex PCR; TCRdb stores in-frame clones only, minus some. This table has approximately 97,000 clones, around 82% appearing once. The sample was PBMCs. The origin of the receptors is a man aged 40-49 years in good health and CMV-seropositive.

This clone was picked up one time. V usage is TRBV5-1 and J usage is TRBJ2-2, with 14 bases identical to TRBD2. Germline values: CDR1 SGHRS, CDR2 YFSETQ. The CDR3 sequence is 16 residues long. Trimming removed 2 bases from V and 5 bases from J; junction bases left unmatched: 2. CDR3 in DNA: TGCGCCAGCAGCTTCCGGACTAGCGGGGGGACCGGGGAGCTGTTTTTT. It encodes CASSFRTSGGTGELFF.

This clone was recorded a few times. The rearrangement joins TRBV18 to TRBJ2-7; TRBD1 agrees at 12 bases. The length of the CDR3 is 13 residues. The V and J ends lost 4 bases and 5 bases, in that order; junction bases with no gene match: 0. Germline CDR1 reads KGHSH; CDR2 reads LQKENI. The CDR3 spells CASSRDRGHEQYF. The CDR3 DNA follows: TGTGCCAGCTCACGGGACAGGGGGCACGAGCAGTACTTC. The whole variable domain, remainder taken from reference TRBV18 and TRBJ2-7, is NAGVMQNPRHLVRRRGQEARLRCSPMKGHSHVYWYRQLPEEGLKFMVYLQKENIIDESGMPKERFSAEFPKEGPSILRIQQVVRGDSAAYFCASSRDRGHEQYFGPGTRLTVT.

This clone appeared once. V usage is TRBV18 and J usage is TRBJ2-2; D possibly corresponds to TRBD1 (5 bases). Germline loops: CDR1 KGHSH, CDR2 LQKENI. The CDR3 spans 15 residues. V was cut by 3 bases and J by 0 bases, with 8 bases left in between. CDR3 bases: TGTGCCAGCTCACCGGGGCAGTCGAACACCGGGGAGCTGTTTTTT. Amino acids: CASSPGQSNTGELFF. Full variable domain (outside the CDR3, taken from reference TRBV18 and TRBJ2-2): NAGVMQNPRHLVRRRGQEARLRCSPMKGHSHVYWYRQLPEEGLKFMVYLQKENIIDESGMPKERFSAEFPKEGPSILRIQQVVRGDSAAYFCASSPGQSNTGELFFGEGSRLTVL.

This clone appeared a few times. The chain combines TRBV19 with TRBJ2-3, with 7 bases identical to TRBD2. The CDR3 runs to 11 residues. Germline V lookup: CDR1 LNHDA, CDR2 SQIVND (reference sequence). With 7 bases clipped from V and 6 bases from J, the junction kept 1 base outside the gene matches. Here the CDR3 reads CASNGRDTQYF. The CDR3 DNA reads TGTGCCAGTAACGGGAGGGATACGCAGTATTTT.

The DNA for the CDR3 is TGTGCCAGCAGTTTAGGACAGGGGGTATCACCCCTCCACTTT. Its protein product is CASSLGQGVSPLHF. The chain uses TRBV27 and TRBJ1-6; 10 bases are a match to TRBD1. The CDR3 extends over 14 amino acids. V dropped 2 bases and J dropped 10; count of bases not matched to a gene: 2. Germline CDR1 reads MNHEY; CDR2 reads SMNVEV (reference sequence).

The J gene is TRBJ1-6, the V gene TRBV6-1, with D perhaps matching TRBD1 (6 bases). CDR3 length: 15 amino acids. Germline CDR1 is MNHNS and CDR2 is SASEGT. The germline V and J ends were trimmed by 6 bases and 6 bases, with 15 bases remaining between them. The CDR3: CASRRTATSNSPLHF. The CDR3 region has the DNA TGTGCCAGCAGGCGGACAGCAACGAGTAATTCACCCCTCCACTTT.

This sequence joins TRBV29-1 and TRBJ1-1; D is possibly TRBD1 (6 bases). The length of the CDR3 is 13 residues. CDR1 is SQVTM and CDR2 is ANQGSEA in the germline V gene. Between the trimmed V and J ends, which lost 0 bases and 5 bases, there was a span of 10 bases. CDR3 region: CSVEEQRGTEAFF. The CDR3 nucleotides are TGCAGCGTTGAAGAACAGAGGGGGACTGAAGCTTTCTTT.

The chain employs TRBV19 and TRBJ1-2; 9 bases match TRBD1. With V trimmed by 7 bases and J by 3 bases, 9 bases remained unmatched. CDR3 length: 15 amino acids. Looked up from germline, CDR1 is LNHDA and CDR2 is SQIVND (reference sequence). CDR3 region: CASNPDRGLDYGYTF. CDR3 coding DNA: TGTGCCAGTAACCCGGACAGGGGTTTGGACTATGGCTACACCTTC.

J is TRBJ1-2 and V is TRBV18; D is unresolved. The V end lost 0 bases, the J end lost 4 bases, and 9 bases lay between the germline ends. CDR3 length: 14 amino acids. Germline CDR1 reads KGHSH; CDR2 reads LQKENI. CDR3 bases: TGTGCCAGCTCACCACCGGAGCCCATCTATGGCTACACCTTC. Encoded protein: CASSPPEPIYGYTF.

The genes are TRBV11-2 and TRBJ1-4; D not resolved. V was clipped by 7 bases and J by 0 bases, with 9 bases between them. Germline CDR1 and CDR2: SGHAT and FQNNGV. CDR3 size: 14 residues. In nucleotides, the CDR3 is TGTGCCAGCACCCGTCAGGCAACTAATGAAAAACTGTTTTTT. Translated, it gives CASTRQATNEKLFF.

This clone has just a few counts. V is TRBV4-2 and J is TRBJ2-6, with TRBD2 matching 10 bases. The V and J ends lost 0 bases and 3 bases, in that order; junction bases with no gene match: 8. Germline V gene data show CDR1 as LGHNA and CDR2 as YNFKEQ. The CDR3 covers 19 residues. The chain's CDR3 is CASSQEVLAGVGGANVLTF. In DNA form, the CDR3 reads TGTGCCAGCAGCCAAGAGGTTCTAGCGGGAGTGGGTGGGGCCAACGTCCTGACTTTC.

This clone has just one count. The chain uses TRBV10-3 and TRBJ2-5, with D possibly being TRBD2 (6 bases). The CDR3 has 15 residues. The germline CDR1 and CDR2 sequences are ENHRY and SYGVKD. Between the trimmed V and J ends, which lost 2 bases and 5 bases, there was a span of 15 bases. CDR3 residues: CAISEGLGGVETQYF. In DNA, the CDR3 is TGTGCCATCAGTGAGGGACTGGGGGGAGTGGAGACCCAGTACTTC.

The chain joins TRBV6-4 to TRBJ2-1; D call uncertain. The length of the CDR3 is 13 residues. Germline values: CDR1 MRHNA, CDR2 SNTAGT. The V end was cut by 5 bases, the J end by 5 bases, with 10 bases between. The CDR3 coding sequence is TGTGCCAGCAGTTTATCCTCTAACAATGAGCAGTTCTTC. Translation gives CASSLSSNNEQFF.

This clone has a handful of counts. V and J are TRBV21-1 and TRBJ2-7; TRBD1, the D gene given by the table, was not confirmed from the DNA. TRBV21-1 is a recognized pseudogene. This CDR3 comprises 17 residues. The CDR3 DNA follows: TGTGCCAGCAGCAAAGGAAATCCGCAGGGGCAACTCTACGAGCAGTACTTC. It specifies CASSKGNPQGQLYEQYF.

V is TRBV19 and J is TRBJ2-3; D possibly corresponds to TRBD2 (6 bases). This CDR3 is 15 amino acids long. CDR1 is LNHDA and CDR2 is SQIVND in the germline V gene (reference sequence). Trimming removed 4 bases from V and 1 base from J, with 12 bases in between. The CDR3 region is CASSTGTEGTDTQYF. CDR3 nucleotides: TGTGCCAGTAGTACCGGGACTGAAGGCACAGATACGCAGTATTTT.

CDR3 sequence (DNA): TGTGCCAGCAGCCCCTCGGACAGGGGCGATCCCCGCCGGACTGAAGCTTTCTTT. Translated: CASSPSDRGDPRRTEAFF. The chain links TRBV5-6 to TRBJ1-1, with 9 bases that match TRBD1. Germline CDR1 is SGHDT and CDR2 is YYEEEE. This CDR3 has 18 amino acids. The J segment lost 5 bases and the V segment lost 4 bases, leaving 18 bases of the junction unmatched.

This clone has just a few counts. The V call is TRBV4-2, the J call TRBJ2-1, with 9 bases that match TRBD1. This CDR3 comprises 14 residues. V dropped 1 base and J dropped 7; count of bases not matched to a gene: 2. From germline, CDR1 is LGHNA and CDR2 YNFKEQ. CDR3 region: CASSQGDRDNEQFF. CDR3 DNA: TGTGCCAGCAGCCAAGGGGACAGGGATAATGAGCAGTTCTTC.

The chain links TRBV4-1 to TRBJ2-1, with 14 nucleotides matching TRBD2. CDR3 length: 15 residues. The germline CDR1 and CDR2 sequences are MGHRA and YSYEKL. The V and J ends lost 10 bases and 8 bases, in that order; junction bases with no gene match: 10. This CDR3 reads CAISRGLAGADEQFF. DNA for the CDR3: TGCGCCATTTCGAGGGGACTAGCGGGAGCGGATGAGCAGTTCTTC.

The gene calls are TRBV28 and TRBJ1-2; possible D gene TRBD1, 6 bases. Germline lookup yields CDR1 MDHEN and CDR2 SYDVKM. Between the trimmed V and J ends, which lost 2 bases and 2 bases, there was a span of 21 bases. The CDR3 has 18 amino acids. This CDR3 is CASSLDTQGLFLNYGYTF. For the CDR3, the DNA is TGTGCCAGCAGTTTAGATACCCAGGGGCTGTTTTTGAACTATGGCTACACCTTC.

The chain links TRBV28 to TRBJ2-7, with D perhaps matching TRBD1 (6 bases). CDR1 is MDHEN and CDR2 is SYDVKM in the germline V gene. The V end lost 10 bases, the J end lost 4 bases, and 17 bases lay between the germline ends. CDR3 length: 13 amino acids. In nucleotides, the CDR3 is TGTGCCACCACCGGGACACGAGTTTACGAGCAGTACTTC. Amino acids: CATTGTRVYEQYF.

The chain uses TRBV10-1 and TRBJ2-7; D might be TRBD2 (6 bases). Germline CDR1 and CDR2: WNHNN and SYGVQD (reference sequence). CDR3 length: 14 amino acids. The germline V and J ends were trimmed by 3 bases and 6 bases, with 15 bases remaining between them. The CDR3 spells CASSDPGRRGEQYF. The CDR3 DNA follows: TGCGCCAGCAGTGACCCAGGGCGGCGGGGCGAGCAGTACTTC.

This clone was observed a handful of times. This chain uses TRBV10-2 with TRBJ2-1; TRBD2 aligns across 8 bases. CDR3 length: 12 amino acids. V lost 4 bases to trimming and J lost 9 bases; unmatched junction nucleotides: 2. CDR1 and CDR2 from the germline V gene are WSHSY and SAAADI. The DNA of the CDR3 is TGCGCCAGCAGTGCTGCGGGGGGTGAGCAGTTCTTC. It yields the protein CASSAAGGEQFF.

V is TRBV6-5 and J is TRBJ1-2; 7 nucleotides align to TRBD1. Germline CDR1 and CDR2: MNHEY and SVGAGI. The CDR3 covers 13 residues. The V gene end was trimmed by 7 bases and the J gene end by 8 bases; junction bases not matched to a gene: 10. The CDR3 DNA follows: TGTGCCAGCACTCCGACAGGGTTGAGCGGCTACACCTTC. Its protein is CASTPTGLSGYTF.

The chain employs TRBV27 and TRBJ2-7; possibly TRBD2 for D (6 bases). The V end was cut by 1 base, the J end by 2 bases, with 6 bases between. The CDR3 extends over 13 amino acids. Germline loops: CDR1 MNHEY, CDR2 SMNVEV (reference sequence). The CDR3: CASSLWGAYEQYF. CDR3 sequence (DNA): TGTGCCAGCAGTTTATGGGGGGCCTACGAGCAGTACTTC.

This clone was seen once. This rearrangement joins TRBV9 to TRBJ2-3; TRBD2 agrees at 8 bases. CDR1 and CDR2 from the germline V gene are SGDLS and YYNGEE. Trimming removed 0 bases from V and 5 bases from J; junction bases left unmatched: 5. The CDR3 has 15 amino acids. The DNA for the CDR3 is TGTGCCAGCAGCGTAGCGGGGGGGCGAGGAGATACGCAGTATTTT. Translating it yields CASSVAGGRGDTQYF.

The chain combines TRBV15 with TRBJ1-2, with D perhaps matching TRBD1 (5 bases). CDR1 is LNHNV and CDR2 is YYDKDF in the germline V gene (reference sequence). V dropped 4 bases and J dropped 8 bases, with 11 bases sitting between them. The CDR3 runs to 12 residues. CDR3 sequence reads: CATSTGFGGYTF. The CDR3 DNA follows: TGTGCCACCAGCACAGGGTTTGGGGGCTACACCTTC.

The V call is TRBV28, the J call TRBJ2-1; a weak D match, TRBD2 (5 bases). The CDR3 spans 13 residues. Germline-derived CDR1 and CDR2 are MDHEN and SYDVKM. V was shortened by 7 bases and J by 4 bases, with 11 bases between the two germline ends. The CDR3 region is CASTSDSYNEQFF. CDR3 coding DNA: TGTGCCAGCACATCGGACTCATACAATGAGCAGTTCTTC.

The V gene is TRBV10-3, the J gene TRBJ2-3; D ambiguous. V shed 4 bases and J shed 0 bases, with 14 bases lying between them. CDR3 length: 16 residues. The germline V gene encodes CDR1 ENHRY and CDR2 SYGVKD. The CDR3 coding sequence is TGTGCCATCAGTGCAGACCCTAGTCCTAGCACAGATACGCAGTATTTT. It encodes CAISADPSPSTDTQYF.

A note on this clone: Its ends do not fully match the called genes, so a read error is possible. The rearrangement joins TRBV7-9 to TRBJ2-3, with 7 bases fitting TRBD1. CDR1 and CDR2 (germline): SEHNR, FQNEAQ (reference sequence). This CDR3 spans 17 amino acids. CDR3 residues: CSSSWGIDRASTDTQYF. As DNA, the CDR3 is TGTTCCAGCAGCTGGGGGATCGACAGGGCAAGCACAGATACGCAGTATTTT.

V and J are TRBV7-6 and TRBJ1-5; 7 bases agree with TRBD1. Germline V lookup: CDR1 SGHVS, CDR2 FNYEAQ. V dropped 1 base and J dropped 7; count of bases not matched to a gene: 7. The CDR3 consists of 15 residues. The CDR3 DNA follows: TGTGCCAGCAGCTTAGAGGGGCAGGGGGAACAGCCCCAGCATTTT. Translation: CASSLEGQGEQPQHF.

This chain joins TRBV11-3 and TRBJ1-2, with 7 bases aligning to TRBD1. The V segment lost 0 bases and the J segment 6 bases; nucleotides outside the gene matches: 7. The CDR3 has 15 amino acids. Germline V gene data show CDR1 as SGHNT and CDR2 as YENEEA. The CDR3 spells CASSLDRDRADGYTF. The CDR3 bases are TGTGCCAGCAGCTTAGACCGGGACAGAGCGGATGGCTACACCTTC.